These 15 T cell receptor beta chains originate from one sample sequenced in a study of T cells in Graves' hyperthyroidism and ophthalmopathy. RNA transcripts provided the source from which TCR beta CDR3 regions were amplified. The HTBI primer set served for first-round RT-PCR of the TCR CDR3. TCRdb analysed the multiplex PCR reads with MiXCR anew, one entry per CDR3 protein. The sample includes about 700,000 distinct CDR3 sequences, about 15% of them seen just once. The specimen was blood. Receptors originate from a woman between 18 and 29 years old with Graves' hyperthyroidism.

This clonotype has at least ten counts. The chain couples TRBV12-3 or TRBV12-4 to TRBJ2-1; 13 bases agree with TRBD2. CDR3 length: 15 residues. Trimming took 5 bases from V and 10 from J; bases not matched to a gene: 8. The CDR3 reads CASSIRTSGGKEQFF. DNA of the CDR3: TGTGCCAGCAGTATCCGGACTAGCGGGGGAAAAGAGCAGTTCTTC.

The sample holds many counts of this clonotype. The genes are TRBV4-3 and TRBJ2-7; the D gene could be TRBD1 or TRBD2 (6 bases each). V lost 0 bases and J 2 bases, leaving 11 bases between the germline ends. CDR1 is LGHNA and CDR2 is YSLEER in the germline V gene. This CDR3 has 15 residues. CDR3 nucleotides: TGCGCCAGCAGCCAAGATCGGGGGCCTACCTACGAGCAGTACTTC. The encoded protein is CASSQDRGPTYEQYF.

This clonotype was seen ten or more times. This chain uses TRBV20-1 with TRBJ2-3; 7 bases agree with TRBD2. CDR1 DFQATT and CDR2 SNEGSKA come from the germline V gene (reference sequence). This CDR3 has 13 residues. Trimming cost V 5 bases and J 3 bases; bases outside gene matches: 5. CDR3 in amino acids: CSAPSSGTDTQYF. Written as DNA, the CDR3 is TGCAGTGCTCCCTCTAGCGGTACAGATACGCAGTATTTT.

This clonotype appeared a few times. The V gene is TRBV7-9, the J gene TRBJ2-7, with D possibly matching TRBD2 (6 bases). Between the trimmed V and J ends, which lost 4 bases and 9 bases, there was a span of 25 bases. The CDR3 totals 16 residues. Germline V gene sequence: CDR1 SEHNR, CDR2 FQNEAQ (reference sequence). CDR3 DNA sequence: TGTGCCAGCAGCTCCTTTGAGGAGGAAGTTGTGGAGGGGCAGTACTTC. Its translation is CASSSFEEEVVEGQYF.

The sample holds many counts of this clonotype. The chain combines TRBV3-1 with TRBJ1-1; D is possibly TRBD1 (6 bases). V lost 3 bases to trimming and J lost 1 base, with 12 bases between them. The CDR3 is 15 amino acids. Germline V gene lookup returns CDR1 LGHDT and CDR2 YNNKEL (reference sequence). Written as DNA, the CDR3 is TGTGCCAGCAGCCATCCCAGGGGAAGGAACACTGAAGCTTTCTTT. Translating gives CASSHPRGRNTEAFF.

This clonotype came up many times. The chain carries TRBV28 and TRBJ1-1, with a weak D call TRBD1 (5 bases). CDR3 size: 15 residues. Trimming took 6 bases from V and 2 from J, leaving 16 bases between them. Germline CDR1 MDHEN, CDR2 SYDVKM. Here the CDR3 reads CASRGGSQTNTEAFF. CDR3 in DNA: TGTGCCAGCAGGGGGGGTAGCCAGACAAACACTGAAGCTTTCTTT.

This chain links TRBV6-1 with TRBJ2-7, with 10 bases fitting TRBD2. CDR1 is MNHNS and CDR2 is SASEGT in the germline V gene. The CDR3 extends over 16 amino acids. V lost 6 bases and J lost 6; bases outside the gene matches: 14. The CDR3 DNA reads TGTGCCAGCAGCCACGATTCTTACCTAGCGGGAGCCGAGCAGTACTTC. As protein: CASSHDSYLAGAEQYF.

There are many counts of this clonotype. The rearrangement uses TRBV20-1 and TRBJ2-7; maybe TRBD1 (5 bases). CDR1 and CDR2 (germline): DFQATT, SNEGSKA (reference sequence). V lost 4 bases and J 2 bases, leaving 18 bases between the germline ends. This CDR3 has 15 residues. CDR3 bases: TGCAGTGCTACAGAGTCCCAGGGTATTGCCTACGAGCAGTACTTC. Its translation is CSATESQGIAYEQYF.

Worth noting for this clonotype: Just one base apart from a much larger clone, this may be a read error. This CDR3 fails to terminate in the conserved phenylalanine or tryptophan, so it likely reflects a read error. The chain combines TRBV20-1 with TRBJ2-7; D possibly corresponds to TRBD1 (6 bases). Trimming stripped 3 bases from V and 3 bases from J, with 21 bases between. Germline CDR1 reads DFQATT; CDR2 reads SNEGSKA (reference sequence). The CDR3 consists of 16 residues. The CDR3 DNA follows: TGCAGTGCTAGCCCCTTCAGGGGCCCTACGCGCTACGAGCAGTACTTA. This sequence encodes CSASPFRGPTRYEQYL.

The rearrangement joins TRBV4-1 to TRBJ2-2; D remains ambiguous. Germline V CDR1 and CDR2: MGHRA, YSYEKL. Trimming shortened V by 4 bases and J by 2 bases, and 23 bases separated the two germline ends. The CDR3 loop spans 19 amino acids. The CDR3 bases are TGCGCCAGCAGCCGTGGGCCGTGGGGTCTTGGGCCCAACACCGGGGAGCTGTTTTTT. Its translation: CASSRGPWGLGPNTGELFF.

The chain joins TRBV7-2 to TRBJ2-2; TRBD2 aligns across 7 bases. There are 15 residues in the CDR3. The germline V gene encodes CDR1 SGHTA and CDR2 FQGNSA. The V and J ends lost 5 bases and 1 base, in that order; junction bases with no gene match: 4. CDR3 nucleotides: TGTGCCAGCAGCCAGCGGGGAAGGAACACCGGGGAGCTGTTTTTT. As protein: CASSQRGRNTGELFF.

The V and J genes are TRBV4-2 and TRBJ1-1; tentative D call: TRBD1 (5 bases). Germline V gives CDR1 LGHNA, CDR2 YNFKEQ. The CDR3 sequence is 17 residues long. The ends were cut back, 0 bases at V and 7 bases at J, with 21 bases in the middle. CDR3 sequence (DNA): TGTGCCAGCAGCCAAGAAGTTTTTGGAGGGGCAAGGGGTGAAGCTTTCTTT. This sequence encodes CASSQEVFGGARGEAFF.

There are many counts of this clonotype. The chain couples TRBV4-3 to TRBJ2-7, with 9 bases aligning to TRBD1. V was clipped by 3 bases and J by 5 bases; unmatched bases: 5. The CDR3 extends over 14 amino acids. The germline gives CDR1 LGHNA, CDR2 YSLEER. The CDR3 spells CASSQDRGSHEQYF. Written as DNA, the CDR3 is TGCGCCAGCAGCCAGGACAGGGGATCCCACGAGCAGTACTTC.

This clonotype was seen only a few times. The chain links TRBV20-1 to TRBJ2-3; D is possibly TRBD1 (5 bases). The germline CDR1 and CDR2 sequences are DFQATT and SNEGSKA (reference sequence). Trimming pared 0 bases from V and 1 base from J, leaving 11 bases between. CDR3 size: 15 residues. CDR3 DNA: TGCAGTGCTAGAGATCAGGGTTCGGGCACAGATACGCAGTATTTT. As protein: CSARDQGSGTDTQYF.

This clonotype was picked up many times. CDR3: CSVTPTYAAATDTQYF. The DNA of the CDR3 is TGCAGCGTTACCCCGACTTATGCAGCGGCAACAGATACGCAGTATTTT. The rearrangement joins TRBV29-1 to TRBJ2-3; maybe TRBD2 (5 bases). Trimming cost V 5 bases and J 3 bases, with 21 bases left between them. Germline CDR1 and CDR2: SQVTM and ANQGSEA. CDR3 length equals 16 residues.